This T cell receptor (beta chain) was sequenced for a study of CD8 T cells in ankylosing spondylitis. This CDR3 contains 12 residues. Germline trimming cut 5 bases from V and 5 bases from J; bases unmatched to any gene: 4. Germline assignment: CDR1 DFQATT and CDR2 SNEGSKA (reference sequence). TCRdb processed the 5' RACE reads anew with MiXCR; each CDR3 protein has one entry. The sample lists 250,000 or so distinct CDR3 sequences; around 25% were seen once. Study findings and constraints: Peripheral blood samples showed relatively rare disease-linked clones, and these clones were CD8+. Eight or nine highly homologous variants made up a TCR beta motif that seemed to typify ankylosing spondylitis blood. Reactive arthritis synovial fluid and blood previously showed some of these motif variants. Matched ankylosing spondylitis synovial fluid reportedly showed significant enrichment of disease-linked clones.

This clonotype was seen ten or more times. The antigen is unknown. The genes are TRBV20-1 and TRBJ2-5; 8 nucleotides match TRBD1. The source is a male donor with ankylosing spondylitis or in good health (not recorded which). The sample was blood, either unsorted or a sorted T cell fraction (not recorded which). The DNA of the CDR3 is TGCAGTGCTTGGACAGGGTCGGAGACCCAGTACTTC. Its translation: CSAWTGSETQYF.